These 20 T cell receptor beta chains originate from one sample sequenced in a study of blood T cell repertoires in COVID-19. Sequenced by immunoSEQ multiplex PCR; TCRdb stores in-frame clones only, minus some. The data contain about 85,000 clones, about 80% of them singletons. Material for sequencing was peripheral blood. The receptors shown here come from a man in his sixties with acute or convalescent COVID-19.

In the case of this clone: The sample holds other DNA sequences that translate to the same CDR3. V usage is TRBV3-1 (or the pseudogene TRBV3-2) and J usage is TRBJ2-7; the match to TRBD1 covers 8 bases. This CDR3 spans 15 amino acids. V lost 1 base and J lost 2; bases outside the gene matches: 4. From germline, CDR1 is LGHDT and CDR2 YNNKEL (reference sequence). The CDR3, as DNA: TGTGCCAGCAGCCAAGCTCCGGGACAGGCCTACGAGCAGTACTTC. Translation: CASSQAPGQAYEQYF.

The rearrangement uses TRBV6-2 or TRBV6-3 and TRBJ1-1; D unclear. Per the germline V gene, CDR1 is MNHEY and CDR2 is SVGEGT. The CDR3 is 11 residues long. V gave up 5 bases and J gave up 2 bases, with 3 bases separating them. CDR3 sequence: CASSHNTEAFF. As DNA, the CDR3 is TGTGCCAGCAGTCATAACACTGAAGCTTTCTTT.

This clone was observed once. The chain recombines TRBV7-3 with TRBJ2-3; 8 bases match TRBD2. CDR1 is SGHTA, CDR2 FQGTGA, per germline. The CDR3 consists of 15 residues. With V trimmed by 3 bases and J by 1 base, 3 bases remained unmatched. For the CDR3, the DNA is TGTGCCAGCAGCTTGAGTAGCGGGGGCACAGATACGCAGTATTTT. Its translation: CASSLSSGGTDTQYF.

The chain combines TRBV19 with TRBJ1-1; TRBD1 matches 8 bases. CDR3 length: 17 residues. The ends lost 3 bases at V and 4 bases at J; junction bases unmatched: 13. Germline values: CDR1 LNHDA, CDR2 SQIVND (reference sequence). This chain's CDR3 is CASSIKRQGNPGTEAFF. As DNA, the CDR3 is TGTGCCAGTAGTATTAAAAGACAGGGGAATCCGGGCACTGAAGCTTTCTTT.

V gene TRBV7-3 combines with J gene TRBJ2-2; 11 positions agree with TRBD1. V lost 6 bases, J lost 8 bases, and 8 bases stayed unmatched. Germline-derived CDR1 and CDR2 are SGHTA and FQGTGA. CDR3 length: 15 residues. In DNA form, the CDR3 reads TGTGCCAGCAGTTCCGGGACAGGGGGTAGTGGGGAGCTGTTTTTT. Its translation: CASSSGTGGSGELFF. Complete variable domain (other parts from reference TRBV7-3 and TRBJ2-2): GAGVSQTPSNKVTEKGKYVELRCDPISGHTALYWYRQSLGQGPEFLIYFQGTGAADDSGLPNDRFFAVRPEGSVSTLKIQRTERGDSAVYLCASSSGTGGSGELFFGEGSRLTVL.

The chain has TRBV11-2 and TRBJ1-2, with D perhaps TRBD1 (5 bases). Looked up from germline, CDR1 is SGHAT and CDR2 is FQNNGV. Trimming left V 1 base short and J 2 bases short, with 8 bases between. The CDR3 sequence is 14 residues long. Here the CDR3 reads CASSLVGPNYGYTF. The CDR3 region has the DNA TGTGCCAGCAGCTTAGTGGGGCCGAACTATGGCTACACCTTC.

This clone was seen once. The chain recombines TRBV20-1 with TRBJ1-4; D uncertain. V was cut by 3 bases and J by 4 bases, with 9 bases left in between. There are 13 residues in the CDR3. In germline, CDR1 is DFQATT, CDR2 SNEGSKA (reference sequence). DNA of the CDR3: TGCAGTGCTAGTGACGGGTTTAATGAAAAACTGTTTTTT. It translates to CSASDGFNEKLFF.

This clone was picked up one time. The chain combines TRBV27 with TRBJ2-7, with a weak D call TRBD2 (5 bases). The CDR3 has 14 amino acids. The V end was cut by 4 bases, the J end by 3 bases, with 13 bases between. Per the germline V gene, CDR1 is MNHEY and CDR2 is SMNVEV (reference sequence). The CDR3 DNA reads as TGTGCCAGCAGTTCCGTCGATGAGGGCTACGAGCAGTACTTC. Translated: CASSSVDEGYEQYF.

This chain connects TRBV27 to TRBJ2-3, with D possibly TRBD1 on 6 matching bases. Germline CDR1 reads MNHEY; CDR2 reads SMNVEV (reference sequence). V lost 3 bases and J lost 6, with 16 bases in between. The CDR3 is 15 residues long. CDR3 protein: CASSFVGARWDTQYF. For the CDR3, the DNA is TGTGCCAGCAGTTTTGTGGGGGCCAGGTGGGATACGCAGTATTTT.

The rearrangement links TRBV18 to TRBJ2-3; D may be TRBD2 (6 bases). This CDR3 is 14 amino acids long. Germline V lookup: CDR1 KGHSH, CDR2 LQKENI. The ends were cut back, 3 bases at V and 2 bases at J, with 9 bases in the middle. This chain's CDR3 is CASSPGTPTDTQYF. CDR3 DNA: TGTGCCAGCTCACCCGGGACTCCCACAGATACGCAGTATTTT.

Only a few counts were recorded for this clone. The chain joins TRBV7-9 to TRBJ2-5; D is unclear. The CDR3 has 14 amino acids. Trimming stripped 1 base from V and 0 bases from J, with 6 bases between. Germline CDR1 and CDR2: SEHNR and FQNEAQ (reference sequence). The CDR3 region is CASSLDSYQETQYF. For the CDR3, the DNA is TGTGCCAGCAGCTTAGACAGCTACCAAGAGACCCAGTACTTC.

This sequence joins TRBV6-6 and TRBJ1-2; D gene ambiguous. V was cut by 0 bases and J by 0 bases, with 11 bases left in between. CDR1 is MNHNY and CDR2 is SVGAGI in the germline V gene (reference sequence). This CDR3 is built from 16 residues. CDR3: CASSYSAGTTNYGYTF. The CDR3, as DNA: TGTGCCAGCAGTTACTCAGCCGGTACTACTAACTATGGCTACACCTTC.

In its sample, this clone was seen once. The chain carries TRBV19 and TRBJ2-1, with TRBD1 identical over 7 bases. Germline V gene sequence: CDR1 LNHDA, CDR2 SQIVND (reference sequence). The CDR3 has 15 residues. Trimming cost V 0 bases and J 2 bases; bases outside gene matches: 1. CDR3 sequence reads: CASSIDQGAYNEQFF. The CDR3 DNA reads as TGTGCCAGTAGTATAGACCAGGGGGCCTACAATGAGCAGTTCTTC. The full variable domain, in which reference TRBV19 and TRBJ2-1 provide the parts outside the CDR3, is DGGITQSPKYLFRKEGQNVTLSCEQNLNHDAMYWYRQDPGQGLRLIYYSQIVNDFQKGDIAEGYSVSREKKESFPLTVTSAQKNPTAFYLCASSIDQGAYNEQFFGPGTRLTVL.

A single count supports this clone. V is TRBV30 and J is TRBJ2-6, with D possibly being TRBD1 (5 bases). Trimming removed 0 bases at V and 0 bases at J, with 9 bases between. The CDR3 is 16 residues long. Germline V CDR1 and CDR2: GTSNPN, SVGIG (reference sequence). The CDR3: CAWSVLRDSGANVLTF. CDR3 in DNA: TGTGCCTGGAGTGTACTCAGGGACTCTGGGGCCAACGTCCTGACTTTC. Based on the CDR3 plus reference TRBV30 and TRBJ2-6, the full variable domain is SQTIHQWPATLVQPVGSPLSLECTVEGTSNPNLYWYRQAAGRGLQLLFYSVGIGQISSEVPQNLSASRPQDRQFILSSKKLLLSDSGFYLCAWSVLRDSGANVLTFGAGSRLTVL.

This chain connects TRBV19 to TRBJ1-2, with 7 bases lining up with TRBD1. Germline CDR1 reads LNHDA; CDR2 reads SQIVND (reference sequence). The V and J ends lost 10 bases and 8 bases, in that order; junction bases with no gene match: 10. The CDR3 sequence is 12 residues long. The chain's CDR3 is CATRPTGNGYTF. The CDR3 DNA follows: TGTGCCACTCGACCGACAGGGAACGGCTACACCTTC.

The count of this clone is one. This chain uses TRBV7-8 with TRBJ2-1; TRBD1 matches 11 bases. V was clipped by 8 bases and J by 9 bases; unmatched bases: 12. Germline V gene lookup returns CDR1 SGHVS and CDR2 FQNEAQ. The CDR3 has 15 residues. The CDR3 DNA sequence: TGTGCCAGCTACACAGGGACAGGGGGAATCGGTGAGCAGTTCTTC. Its translation is CASYTGTGGIGEQFF.

The chain couples TRBV19 to TRBJ1-4, with a weak D call TRBD1 (5 bases). Deletions cut 5 bases from V and 3 bases from J, with 13 bases between. Per the germline V gene, CDR1 is LNHDA and CDR2 is SQIVND (reference sequence). The CDR3 length is 15 residues. In DNA, the CDR3 is TGTGCCAGTAGTCCGGGGGGGGGAGCTAATGAAAAACTGTTTTTT. Its translation: CASSPGGGANEKLFF. Full variable domain (rest looked up from reference TRBV19 and TRBJ1-4): DGGITQSPKYLFRKEGQNVTLSCEQNLNHDAMYWYRQDPGQGLRLIYYSQIVNDFQKGDIAEGYSVSREKKESFPLTVTSAQKNPTAFYLCASSPGGGANEKLFFGSGTQLSVL.

This clone was counted only a few times. The chain joins TRBV11-2 to TRBJ1-2, with a possible D match to TRBD1 (5 bases). Per germline, CDR1 SGHAT and CDR2 FQNNGV. The ends were cut back, 2 bases at V and 5 bases at J, with 21 bases in the middle. The CDR3 has 17 residues. Here the CDR3 DNA reads TGTGCCAGCAGCTTATTATCTGGGGCAGGGAACCATTATGGCTACACCTTC. Protein product: CASSLLSGAGNHYGYTF.

This clone has only one observation. The DNA for the CDR3 is TGTGCCTGGAGTGACTTGAACACTGAAGCTTTCTTT. This encodes CAWSDLNTEAFF. The chain joins TRBV30 to TRBJ1-1; D gene unclear. The CDR3 has 12 residues. Trimming shortened V by 1 base and J by 0 bases, and 3 bases separated the two germline ends. The germline CDR1 and CDR2 sequences are GTSNPN and SVGIG (reference sequence).

The chain couples TRBV6-5 to TRBJ1-5; D possibly corresponds to TRBD1 (6 bases). The CDR3 runs to 14 residues. Trimming removed 5 bases from V and 4 bases from J, with 12 bases in between. Germline lookup yields CDR1 MNHEY and CDR2 SVGAGI. CDR3 in amino acids: CASSRRGGNQPQHF. The CDR3 nucleotides are TGTGCCAGCAGTCGGAGGGGGGGAAATCAGCCCCAGCATTTT.